The 5 T cell receptor beta chains below were found in one sample sequenced in a study of OX40 agonist ivuxolimab in advanced cancers. The data were produced by immunoSEQ multiplex PCR, yet TCRdb's version contains in-frame clones alone and is incomplete. The table shows 55,000 to 80,000 clones, with 81% occurring only once. Source: CD4+ or CD8+ T cells sorted from blood, taken in a trial of the OX40 agonist ivuxolimab. Receptors originate from an adult with an advanced solid tumor such as melanoma, head and neck, liver or kidney cancer.

The V gene is TRBV18, the J gene TRBJ1-3; no definite D call. This CDR3 is 14 amino acids long. The V gene's germline CDR1 is KGHSH and CDR2 LQKENI. Trimming cost V 7 bases and J 6 bases, with 16 bases left between them. Written as DNA, the CDR3 is TGTGCCAGCTGGACGGGGTACGAGAAAAACACCATATATTTT. It specifies CASWTGYEKNTIYF. The entire variable domain, with the rest obtained from reference TRBV18 and TRBJ1-3, is as follows: NAGVMQNPRHLVRRRGQEARLRCSPMKGHSHVYWYRQLPEEGLKFMVYLQKENIIDESGMPKERFSAEFPKEGPSILRIQQVVRGDSAAYFCASWTGYEKNTIYFGEGSWLTVV.

The J gene is TRBJ2-7, the V gene TRBV2; no firm D call. Trimming left V 1 base short and J 3 bases short, with 1 base between. The CDR3 consists of 11 residues. From germline, CDR1 is SNHLY and CDR2 FYNNEI. CDR3 sequence (DNA): TGTGCCAGCAGTGAAGGCTACGAGCAGTACTTC. It encodes CASSEGYEQYF.

This chain uses TRBV6-5 with TRBJ1-2; tentative D call: TRBD1 (5 bases). The CDR3 covers 14 residues. Germline CDR1 and CDR2: MNHEY and SVGAGI. The ends were cut back, 0 bases at V and 5 bases at J, with 10 bases in the middle. The CDR3 sequence: CASSYSKQGYGYTF. CDR3 in DNA: TGTGCCAGCAGTTACTCGAAGCAGGGATATGGCTACACCTTC.

CDR3 loop: CASYRGGEKGYTF. The CDR3 DNA reads as TGTGCCAGCTATAGAGGGGGTGAGAAAGGCTACACCTTC. The chain uses TRBV2 and TRBJ1-2, with a tentative D call TRBD1 (6 bases). In germline, CDR1 is SNHLY, CDR2 FYNNEI. The CDR3 contains 13 residues. The V gene lost 8 bases and the J gene lost 8 bases, with 18 bases spanning the gap.

The genes are TRBV5-6 and TRBJ2-4; 7 positions match TRBD1. The germline gives CDR1 SGHDT, CDR2 YYEEEE. The CDR3 has 13 amino acids. V gave up 4 bases and J gave up 11 bases; unmatched junction bases: 9. The chain's CDR3 is CASSNQDRALQYF. The CDR3 DNA reads TGTGCCAGCAGCAATCAAGACAGGGCTCTTCAGTACTTC.